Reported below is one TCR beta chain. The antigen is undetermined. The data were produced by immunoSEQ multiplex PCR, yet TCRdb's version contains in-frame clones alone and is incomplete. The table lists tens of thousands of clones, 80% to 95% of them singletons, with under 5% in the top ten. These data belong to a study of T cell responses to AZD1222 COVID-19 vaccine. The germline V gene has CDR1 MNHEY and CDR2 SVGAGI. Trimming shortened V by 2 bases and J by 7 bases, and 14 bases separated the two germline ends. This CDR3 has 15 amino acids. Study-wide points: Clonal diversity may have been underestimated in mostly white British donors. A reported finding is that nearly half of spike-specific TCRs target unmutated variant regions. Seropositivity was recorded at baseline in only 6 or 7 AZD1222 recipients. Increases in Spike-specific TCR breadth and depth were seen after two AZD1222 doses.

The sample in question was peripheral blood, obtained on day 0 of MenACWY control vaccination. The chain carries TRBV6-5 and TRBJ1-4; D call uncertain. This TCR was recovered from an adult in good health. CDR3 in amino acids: CASSYTAAGSEKLFF. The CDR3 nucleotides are TGTGCCAGCAGTTACACGGCAGCCGGGAGTGAAAAACTGTTTTTT.